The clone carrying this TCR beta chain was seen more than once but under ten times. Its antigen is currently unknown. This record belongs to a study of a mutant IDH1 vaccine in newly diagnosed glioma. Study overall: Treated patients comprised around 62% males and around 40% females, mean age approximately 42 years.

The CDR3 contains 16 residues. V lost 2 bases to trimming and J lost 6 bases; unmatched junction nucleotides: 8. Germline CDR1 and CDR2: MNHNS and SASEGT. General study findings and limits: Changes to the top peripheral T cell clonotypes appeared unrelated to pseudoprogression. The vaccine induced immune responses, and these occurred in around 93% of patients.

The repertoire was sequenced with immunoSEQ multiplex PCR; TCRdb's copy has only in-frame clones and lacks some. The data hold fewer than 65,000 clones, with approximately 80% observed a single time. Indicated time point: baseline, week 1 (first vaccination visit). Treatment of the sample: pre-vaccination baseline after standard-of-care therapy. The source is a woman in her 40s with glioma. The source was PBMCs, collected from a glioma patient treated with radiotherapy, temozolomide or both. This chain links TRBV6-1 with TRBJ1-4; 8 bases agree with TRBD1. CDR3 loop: CASSEPRAGGYEKLFF. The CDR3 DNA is TGTGCCAGCAGTGAACCACGGGCAGGGGGCTATGAAAAACTGTTTTTT.